A selection of T cell receptor beta chains follows, all from one sample in a study of CD8+CD57+ T cells in acquired aplastic anemia. TCRdb ran MiXCR on the reads and lists one entry per CDR3 protein. Of 200,000 or so distinct CDR3 sequences in the sample, under 55% were seen once. The sample was sorted CD4+, CD8+, or CD8+CD57+ T cells (not recorded which) from PBMCs. These receptors all come from a human donor with aplastic anemia. Each CDR3 is given with its conserved first and last residue. Fields, in order: J gene, clone size, V gene, D gene, CDR3 DNA, CDR3 protein. D genes are given only for firm matches. A row's size may be missing; if present it is once, few, many or a size class.

TRBJ2-7 | . | TRBV15 | TRBD2 | TGTGCCACCAGCAGTCCTAGCGGGCGAAACTACGAGCAGTACTTC | CATSSPSGRNYEQYF
TRBJ1-5 | . | TRBV19 | TRBD1 | TGTGCCAGTTCGGTAGATCAGGGGGGGAATCAGCCCCAGCATTTT | CASSVDQGGNQPQHF
TRBJ1-4 | few | TRBV19 | . | TGTGCCAGTAGTTTTGGGCAGGGGAATGAAAAACTGTTTTTT | CASSFGQGNEKLFF
TRBJ1-6 | . | TRBV3-1 | . | TGTGCCAGCAGCCAAGATCGGGTGGGCGGAAGGAATTCACCCCCCCACTTT | CASSQDRVGGRNSPPHF
TRBJ2-1 | few | TRBV18 | . | TGTGCCAGCTCACTCCGGAGAGAGCAGTTCTTC | CASSLRREQFF
TRBJ1-2 | . | TRBV20-1 | . | TGCAGTGCGGCGGGGGAGTTAGGTATTAGTAATGGCTACACCTTC | CSAAGELGISNGYTF
TRBJ2-7 | . | TRBV20-1 | . | TGCAGTGCTAGAGAATCTAGTGGCAGAATAACCTACGAGCAGTACTTC | CSARESSGRITYEQYF
TRBJ2-2 | . | TRBV19 | TRBD1 | TGTGCCAGTGGTCTACAGGGGCACACCGGGGAGCTGTTTTTT | CASGLQGHTGELFF
TRBJ1-1 | . | TRBV11-2 | . | TGTGCCAGCAGCTTAGATCTGGGTGCGGAGGAAACTGAAGCTTTCTTT | CASSLDLGAEETEAFF
TRBJ2-5 | . | TRBV11-2 | . | TGTGCCAGCAGCCCCGTGTCGGCCAAAGAGACCCAGTACTTC | CASSPVSAKETQYF
TRBJ1-1 | . | TRBV2 | . | TGTGCCAGCAGCGGTAAGACTGAAGCTTTCTTT | CASSGKTEAFF
TRBJ1-3 | . | TRBV24-1 | . | TGTGCCACCAGTCTGGGGCCTGGAAACACCATATATTTT | CATSLGPGNTIYF
TRBJ2-3 | . | TRBV2 | . | TGTGCCAGCAGTGTGAGTACGAGGAGGACAGATACGCAGTATTTT | CASSVSTRRTDTQYF
TRBJ1-2 | few | TRBV2 | . | TGTGCCAGCAGTAAGACAGTAGCTAACTATGGCTACACCTTC | CASSKTVANYGYTF
TRBJ2-7 | . | TRBV20-1 | TRBD2 | TGCAGTGCTAGAGTACTCCTGGCGGGGGGAACCTACGAGCAGTACTTC | CSARVLLAGGTYEQYF
TRBJ2-5 | many | TRBV12-3/TRBV12-4 | . | TGTGCCAGCAGTTTAGAGGTTGTCCAGTACTTC | CASSLEVVQYF
TRBJ1-1 | few | TRBV5-5 | . | TGTGCCAGCAGCTTGGGGGGAGCAGCCGGGGACACTGAAGCTTTCTTT | CASSLGGAAGDTEAFF
TRBJ2-7 | . | TRBV2 | . | TGTGCCAGCACAAAGGACAATTCCTACGAGCAGTACTTC | CASTKDNSYEQYF
TRBJ2-7 | many | TRBV7-9 | TRBD2 | TGTGCCAGCAGCCAACTAGCGGGAGGTAACGTAGACGAGCAGTACTTC | CASSQLAGGNVDEQYF
TRBJ2-5 | . | TRBV15 | TRBD1 | TGTGCCACCAGCAGAGCAACAGGGGGTGGTGAGACCCAGTACTTC | CATSRATGGGETQYF
TRBJ1-2 | many | TRBV24-1 | TRBD1 | TGTGCCACCAGTGATTTGACAGGGGCCGGCTACACCTTC | CATSDLTGAGYTF
TRBJ2-1 | many | TRBV7-8 | . | TGTGCCAGCAGCTTAGGTTTTCTCCGGGAGCAGTTCTTC | CASSLGFLREQFF
TRBJ1-2 | . | TRBV29-1 | . | TGCAGCGTATCCGAGGGTACAGGCTATGGCTACACCTTC | CSVSEGTGYGYTF
TRBJ2-4 | many | TRBV11-2 | . | TGTGCCAGCAGCTTAGAGGTGGGAGGCCTCAAAAACATTCAGTACTTC | CASSLEVGGLKNIQYF
TRBJ2-2 | few | TRBV11-2 | TRBD2 | TGTGCCAGCAGCTTAAGGTCTAGCGGGGGAACCGGGGAGCTGTTTTTT | CASSLRSSGGTGELFF
TRBJ2-3 | many | TRBV12-3/TRBV12-4 | . | TGTGCCAGCAGTGCTTCGGGCACGCAGTATTTT | CASSASGTQYF
TRBJ2-1 | . | TRBV9 | . | TGTGCCAGCAGCCTATTCTTCTCAAATCACAATGAGCAGTTCTTC | CASSLFFSNHNEQFF
TRBJ1-1 | . | TRBV11-3 | . | TGTGCCAGCAGCTTAAGGGGGATCTTATGGGATCAAAACACTGAAGCTTTCTTT | CASSLRGILWDQNTEAFF
TRBJ2-7 | many | TRBV11-2 | . | TGTGCCAGCAGCTTAGGACTAGGAGAGCCCTACGAGCAGTACTTC | CASSLGLGEPYEQYF
TRBJ1-5 | many | TRBV6-1 | . | TGTGCCAGCAGTCCCATGGGTGTAGCTCAGCCCCAGCATTTT | CASSPMGVAQPQHF
TRBJ1-2 | . | TRBV28 | . | TGTGCCAGCAGGAGGTGGGCTAACTATGGCTACACCTTC | CASRRWANYGYTF
TRBJ2-3 | . | TRBV2 | . | TGTGCCAGCAGTGAAAGGGGCCCGGGGGATACGCAGTATTTT | CASSERGPGDTQYF
TRBJ2-7 | many | TRBV10-3 | . | TGTGCCATCAGTGGGTCCAGCGGACAGGAGCAGTACTTC | CAISGSSGQEQYF
TRBJ2-5 | . | TRBV7-8 | TRBD1 | TGTGCCAGCCTACCGGGTGCAGGGGGCGTAGAGACCCGGTACTTC | CASLPGAGGVETRYF
TRBJ2-7 | few | TRBV30 | TRBD2 | TGTGCCTGGAGTGTTGGGTGGGGACTAGCCCTCGAGCAGTACTTC | CAWSVGWGLALEQYF
TRBJ1-3 | . | TRBV19 | . | TGTGCCAGTAGTGGGGGACTAAGGACGGCTTCTGGAAACACCATATATTTT | CASSGGLRTASGNTIYF
TRBJ2-7 | few | TRBV29-1 | TRBD1 | TGCAGCGTTGAAGGTGGAGAGACAGGGGGCAGTTACGAGCAGTACTTC | CSVEGGETGGSYEQYF
TRBJ2-7 | . | TRBV5-1 | TRBD2 | TGCGCCAGCAGCTTGGATGCTAGCGGGAGTTCCTACGAGCAGTACTTC | CASSLDASGSSYEQYF